This entry lists 14 T cell receptor beta chains sequenced from one sample in a study of blood T cell repertoires in COVID-19. Only in-frame clones appear in the TCRdb table, and some are missing; sequencing was by immunoSEQ multiplex PCR. Among around 150,000 clones, more than 80% were seen once, and the ten largest hold less than 2.5%. The sample consisted of peripheral blood. Receptors were obtained from a man between 65 and 85 years old with acute or convalescent COVID-19.

V is TRBV7-8 and J is TRBJ2-5; a weak D match, TRBD2 (5 bases). Trimming removed 5 bases from V and 4 bases from J, with 23 bases in between. The CDR3 sequence is 17 residues long. The germline gives CDR1 SGHVS, CDR2 FQNEAQ. The CDR3 bases are TGTGCCAGCAGCCTTTGGGGAGCTCCCGATTCGGGAGAGACCCAGTACTTC. Translated: CASSLWGAPDSGETQYF.

The chain is built from TRBV11-1 and TRBJ2-7; maybe TRBD1 (6 bases). This CDR3 contains 14 residues. The V gene's germline CDR1 is SGHAT and CDR2 FQDESV (reference sequence). V was trimmed by 5 bases and J by 3 bases, leaving 14 bases between them. In DNA form, the CDR3 reads TGTGCCAGCAGCCCACCGGGACAATTCTACGAGCAGTACTTC. Translating gives CASSPPGQFYEQYF.

This clone was detected only a few times. The chain carries TRBV19 and TRBJ1-1; 7 nucleotides match TRBD1. The CDR3 totals 15 residues. In germline, CDR1 is LNHDA, CDR2 SQIVND (reference sequence). V was clipped by 6 bases and J by 5 bases; unmatched bases: 12. The CDR3 region has the DNA TGTGCCAGTAGGAGGACTGAAGGCAGGGGGACTGAAGCTTTCTTT. This translates into CASRRTEGRGTEAFF.

For the CDR3, the DNA is TGTGCCAGCAGCCAGACAGCCTATAATTCACCCCTCCACTTT. This codes for CASSQTAYNSPLHF. The genes are TRBV4-2 and TRBJ1-6, with D maybe TRBD1 (5 bases). Germline CDR1 and CDR2: LGHNA and YNFKEQ. CDR3 length: 14 amino acids. Trimming shortened V by 3 bases and J by 2 bases, and 5 bases separated the two germline ends.

This chain uses TRBV7-2 with TRBJ2-5; D perhaps matches TRBD1 (6 bases). This CDR3 has 13 amino acids. V was shortened by 5 bases and J by 2 bases, with 9 bases between the two germline ends. CDR1 and CDR2 from the germline V gene are SGHTA and FQGNSA. Here the CDR3 DNA reads TGTGCCAGCAGCCTGGGACAACAAGAGACCCAGTACTTC. It specifies CASSLGQQETQYF.

This clone appeared a single time. The rearrangement links TRBV11-2 to TRBJ2-3; 9 nucleotides match TRBD2. Germline-derived CDR1 and CDR2 are SGHAT and FQNNGV. The CDR3 extends over 15 amino acids. The ends lost 7 bases at V and 5 bases at J; junction bases unmatched: 10. The CDR3 here is CASNPGGGGGDTQYF. The CDR3 bases are TGTGCCAGCAACCCTGGCGGGGGGGGTGGAGATACGCAGTATTTT.

This rearrangement joins TRBV27 to TRBJ2-7; D possibly corresponds to TRBD2 (6 bases). This CDR3 comprises 14 residues. Trimming took 6 bases from V and 4 from J, leaving 16 bases between them. The germline gives CDR1 MNHEY, CDR2 SMNVEV (reference sequence). CDR3 sequence: CASRRVGGTYEQYF. CDR3 coding DNA: TGTGCCAGCAGGAGGGTCGGAGGGACTTACGAGCAGTACTTC.

This rearrangement joins TRBV7-2 to TRBJ2-3, with 8 bases that match TRBD2. Germline CDR1 and CDR2: SGHTA and FQGNSA. Unmatched junction bases numbered 8, after V lost 5 bases and J lost 1 base. The CDR3 has 16 residues. CDR3 sequence (DNA): TGTGCCAGCAGCCCGAGAAGCGGGGGCGGCACAGATACGCAGTATTTT. This encodes CASSPRSGGGTDTQYF. Complete variable domain (other parts from reference TRBV7-2 and TRBJ2-3): GAGVSQSPSNKVTEKGKDVELRCDPISGHTALYWYRQSLGQGLEFLIYFQGNSAPDKSGLPSDRFSAERTGGSVSTLTIQRTQQEDSAVYLCASSPRSGGGTDTQYFGPGTRLTVL.

The gene calls are TRBV6-5 and TRBJ2-4, with unresolved D. Germline values: CDR1 MNHEY, CDR2 SVGAGI. V lost 6 bases and J lost 2, with 8 bases in between. The CDR3 runs 13 residues. CDR3 DNA: TGTGCCAGCAGGCCGGGTCCCAAAAACATTCAGTACTTC. Protein product: CASRPGPKNIQYF.

V and J are TRBV4-1 and TRBJ2-6, with 8 bases matching TRBD2. The CDR3 runs to 20 residues. From germline, CDR1 is MGHRA and CDR2 YSYEKL. V shed 1 base and J 3 bases; nucleotides not matched to a gene: 14. CDR3 in amino acids: CASSQGPPGAGAYGANVLTF. CDR3 bases: TGCGCCAGCAGCCAAGGACCGCCGGGAGCGGGGGCTTATGGGGCCAACGTCCTGACTTTC.

This rearrangement joins TRBV12-3 or TRBV12-4 to TRBJ2-1; weak D call: TRBD2 (6 bases). This CDR3 is 12 amino acids long. V was cut by 8 bases and J by 7 bases, with 12 bases left in between. The DNA of the CDR3 is TGTGCCAGCGTCCGGGGAGGAAATGAGCAGTTCTTC. This codes for CASVRGGNEQFF.

The rearrangement links TRBV7-9 to TRBJ2-7; D remains unclear. The germline gives CDR1 SEHNR, CDR2 FQNEAQ (reference sequence). Deletions cut 1 base from V and 0 bases from J, with 7 bases between. The CDR3 consists of 14 residues. DNA for the CDR3: TGTGCCAGCAGCTTAGTGCCGGTCTCCTACGAGCAGTACTTC. This encodes CASSLVPVSYEQYF.

This chain uses TRBV5-4 with TRBJ2-1, with a possible D match to TRBD2 (5 bases). Germline-derived CDR1 and CDR2 are SGHNT and YYREEE (reference sequence). V shed 4 bases and J shed 9 bases, with 17 bases lying between them. This CDR3 contains 14 residues. DNA of the CDR3: TGTGCCAGCAGCCCCCTTACGGGGTTGGGTGAGCAGTTCTTC. Its protein product is CASSPLTGLGEQFF. The whole variable domain, filled in from reference TRBV5-4 and TRBJ2-1, reads ETGVTQSPTHLIKTRGQQVTLRCSSQSGHNTVSWYQQALGQGPQFIFQYYREEENGRGNFPPRFSGLQFPNYSSELNVNALELDDSALYLCASSPLTGLGEQFFGPGTRLTVL.

This clone has just a few counts. The chain is built from TRBV11-2 and TRBJ2-5; D might be TRBD1 (6 bases). The CDR3 runs 16 residues. The V end was cut by 8 bases, the J end by 2 bases, with 21 bases between. Germline loops: CDR1 SGHAT, CDR2 FQNNGV. The chain's CDR3 is CASGSLPGQIQETQYF. In DNA, the CDR3 is TGTGCCAGCGGATCACTACCGGGACAAATACAAGAGACCCAGTACTTC.